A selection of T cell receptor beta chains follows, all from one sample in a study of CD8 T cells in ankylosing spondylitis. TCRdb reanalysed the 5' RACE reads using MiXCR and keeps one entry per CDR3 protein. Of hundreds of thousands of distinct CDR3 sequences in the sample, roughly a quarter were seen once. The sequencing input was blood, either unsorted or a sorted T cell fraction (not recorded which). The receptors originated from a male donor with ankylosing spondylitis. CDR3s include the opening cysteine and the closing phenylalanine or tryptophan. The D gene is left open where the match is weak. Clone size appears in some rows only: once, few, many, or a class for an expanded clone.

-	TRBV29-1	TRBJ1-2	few	CSVGLGLAGYTF	TGCAGCGTCGGACTTGGTTTAGCTGGCTACACCTTC
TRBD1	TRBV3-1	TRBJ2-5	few	CASSRRTGGIETQYF	TGTGCCAGCAGCCGACGGACAGGGGGCATAGAGACCCAGTACTTC
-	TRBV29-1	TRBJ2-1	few	CSVADRSYNEQFF	TGCAGCGTTGCCGACAGGTCCTACAATGAGCAGTTCTTC
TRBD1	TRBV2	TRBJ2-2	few	CASSASRGPGTGELFF	TGTGCCAGCAGTGCCTCGAGGGGGCCGGGCACCGGGGAGCTGTTTTTT
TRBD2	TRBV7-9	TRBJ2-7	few	CASSPGGASGSYEQYF	TGTGCCAGCAGCCCGGGGGGGGCTAGCGGTTCCTACGAGCAGTACTTC
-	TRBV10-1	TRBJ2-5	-	CASSESGGDETQYF	TGCGCCAGCAGTGAATCCGGGGGCGATGAGACCCAGTACTTC
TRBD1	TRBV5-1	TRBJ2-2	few	CASSRGQAGELFF	TGCGCCAGCAGCCGTGGACAGGCCGGGGAGCTGTTTTTT
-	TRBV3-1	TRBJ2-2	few	CASSYLGELFF	TGTGCCAGCAGCTATTTGGGGGAGCTGTTTTTT
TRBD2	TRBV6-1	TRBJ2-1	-	CASSPGLVPSSYNEQFF	TGTGCCAGCAGTCCTGGACTAGTCCCATCTTCCTACAATGAGCAGTTCTTC
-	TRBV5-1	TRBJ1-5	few	CASSSGQLGQPQHF	TGCGCCAGCAGCTCCGGACAGTTAGGCCAGCCCCAGCATTTT
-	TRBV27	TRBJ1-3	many	CASSLGAQTGNTIYF	TGTGCCAGCAGTTTAGGGGCACAGACTGGAAACACCATATATTTT
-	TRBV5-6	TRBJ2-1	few	CASTGTPVSYNEQFF	TGTGCCAGCACCGGGACTCCTGTATCCTACAATGAGCAGTTCTTC
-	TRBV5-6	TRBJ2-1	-	CASSKQGYEPLSYNEQFF	TGTGCCAGCAGCAAACAGGGTTACGAACCCCTCTCCTACAATGAGCAGTTCTTC
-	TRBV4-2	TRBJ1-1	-	CASSQEGGLPNTEAFF	TGTGCCAGCAGCCAAGAAGGAGGACTTCCGAACACTGAAGCTTTCTTT
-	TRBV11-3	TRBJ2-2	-	CASFQGTGELFF	TGTGCCAGCTTTCAGGGTACCGGGGAGCTGTTTTTT
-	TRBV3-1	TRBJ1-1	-	CASSLWTVNTEAFF	TGTGCCAGCAGCCTTTGGACCGTGAACACTGAAGCTTTCTTT
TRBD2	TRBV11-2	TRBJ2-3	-	CASSSSGSTDTQYF	TGTGCCAGCAGCTCTAGCGGGAGCACAGATACGCAGTATTTT
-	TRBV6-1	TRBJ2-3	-	CASSLSAAPSTDTQYF	TGTGCCAGCAGCCTATCAGCAGCGCCTAGCACAGATACGCAGTATTTT
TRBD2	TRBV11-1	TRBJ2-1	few	CASSKGALAESSYNEQFF	TGTGCCAGCAGCAAAGGGGCTCTAGCGGAGAGCTCCTACAATGAGCAGTTCTTC
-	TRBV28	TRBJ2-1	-	CASSPPPWGSSYNEQFF	TGTGCCAGCAGTCCACCTCCTTGGGGGAGCTCCTACAATGAGCAGTTCTTC
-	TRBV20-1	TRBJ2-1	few	CSASYRDNEQFF	TGCAGTGCTAGTTACCGTGACAATGAGCAGTTCTTC
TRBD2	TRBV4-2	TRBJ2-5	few	CASSQGTRGETQYF	TGTGCCAGCAGCCAGGGGACTAGAGGAGAGACCCAGTACTTC
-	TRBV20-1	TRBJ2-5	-	CSAKSQETQYF	TGCAGTGCGAAGTCCCAAGAGACCCAGTACTTC
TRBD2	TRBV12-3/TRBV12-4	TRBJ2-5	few	CASSLLGLAGGLGETQYF	TGTGCCAGCAGCCTTCTCGGACTAGCGGGAGGGCTAGGAGAGACCCAGTACTTC
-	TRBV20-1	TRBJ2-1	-	CSARGWGTYNEQFF	TGCAGTGCTAGAGGATGGGGCACCTACAATGAGCAGTTCTTC
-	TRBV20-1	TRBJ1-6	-	CSARDRREGSSPLHF	TGCAGTGCTAGAGATCGCAGGGAGGGGAGTTCACCCCTCCACTTT
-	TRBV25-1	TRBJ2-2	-	CASSEYPPVGTGELFF	TGTGCCAGCAGTGAATATCCGCCGGTCGGGACCGGGGAGCTGTTTTTT
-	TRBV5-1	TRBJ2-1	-	CASSLVPSSSYNEQFF	TGCGCCAGCAGCTTGGTGCCTTCCAGCTCCTACAATGAGCAGTTCTTC
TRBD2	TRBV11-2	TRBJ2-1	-	CASSFRLAGDLDEQFF	TGTGCCAGCAGTTTTAGACTAGCGGGAGACCTCGATGAGCAGTTCTTC
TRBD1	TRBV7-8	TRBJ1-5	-	CASSQRQGWGQPQHF	TGTGCCAGCAGCCAAAGACAGGGATGGGGTCAGCCCCAGCATTTT